This T cell receptor beta chain was captured by sequencing in a study of cytomegalovirus exposure and HLA in healthy donors. General study results and limits: Subsequent analysis revealed that first-cohort TCR clusters tended to co-occur in the 110 or so validation repertoires. There were 150 or so TCR beta chains listed as cytomegalovirus-associated. Reports credit the classifier with highly specific, highly sensitive diagnosis of cytomegalovirus status.

Worth noting for this clone: What it binds is unknown.

Germline lookup yields CDR1 KGHSH and CDR2 LQKENI. This CDR3 is 16 amino acids long. Trimming took off 0 bases at V and 0 bases at J, with 8 bases between the two ends. Some clones are missing from TCRdb's copy, which holds only in-frame ones; the method was immunoSEQ multiplex PCR. The sample holds 150,000 to 200,000 clones, 88% seen once. The clonotype originates from a man aged 18-30 years in good health and CMV-seronegative. The sequenced sample consisted of PBMCs. The genes are TRBV18 and TRBJ2-2; a possible D gene is TRBD2 (5 bases). For the CDR3, the DNA is TGTGCCAGCTCACCACCGAGGGAGACGAACACCGGGGAGCTGTTTTTT. Its translation: CASSPPRETNTGELFF.